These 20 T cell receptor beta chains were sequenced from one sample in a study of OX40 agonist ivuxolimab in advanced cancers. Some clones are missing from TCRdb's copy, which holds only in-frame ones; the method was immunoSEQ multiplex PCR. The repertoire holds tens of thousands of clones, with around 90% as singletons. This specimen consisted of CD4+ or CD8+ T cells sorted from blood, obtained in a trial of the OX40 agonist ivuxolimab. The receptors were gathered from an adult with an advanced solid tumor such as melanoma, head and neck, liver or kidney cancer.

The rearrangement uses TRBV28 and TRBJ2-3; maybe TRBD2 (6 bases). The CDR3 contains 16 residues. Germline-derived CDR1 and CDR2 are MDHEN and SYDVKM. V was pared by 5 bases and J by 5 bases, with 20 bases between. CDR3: CASSTTSGSGVDTQYF. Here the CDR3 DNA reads TGTGCCAGCAGTACGACCTCCGGATCGGGGGTAGATACGCAGTATTTT.

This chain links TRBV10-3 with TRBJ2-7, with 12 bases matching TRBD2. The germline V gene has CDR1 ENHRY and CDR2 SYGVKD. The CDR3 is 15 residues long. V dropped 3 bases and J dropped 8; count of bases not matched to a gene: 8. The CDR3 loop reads CAISDSTSGGVKQYF. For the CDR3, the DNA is TGTGCCATCAGTGACTCGACTAGCGGGGGTGTCAAGCAGTACTTC.

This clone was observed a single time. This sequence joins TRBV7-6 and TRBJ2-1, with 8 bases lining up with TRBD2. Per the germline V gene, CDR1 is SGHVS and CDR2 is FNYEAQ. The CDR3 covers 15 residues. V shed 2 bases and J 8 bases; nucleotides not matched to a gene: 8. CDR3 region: CASSLSWTSRHEQFF. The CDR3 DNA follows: TGTGCCAGCAGCTTATCATGGACTAGCCGTCATGAGCAGTTCTTC.

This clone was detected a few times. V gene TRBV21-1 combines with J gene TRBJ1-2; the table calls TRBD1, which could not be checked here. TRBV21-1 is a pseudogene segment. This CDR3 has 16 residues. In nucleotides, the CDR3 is TGTGCCAGCAGCAAACCCTATACTCAGGGGAACTATGGCTACACCTTC. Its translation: CASSKPYTQGNYGYTF.

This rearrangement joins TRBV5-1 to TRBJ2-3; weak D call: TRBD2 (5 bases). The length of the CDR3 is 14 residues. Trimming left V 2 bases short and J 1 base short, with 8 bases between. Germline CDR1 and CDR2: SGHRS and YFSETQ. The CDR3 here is CASSLRRGTDTQYF. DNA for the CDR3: TGCGCCAGCAGCTTAAGGCGGGGCACAGATACGCAGTATTTT.

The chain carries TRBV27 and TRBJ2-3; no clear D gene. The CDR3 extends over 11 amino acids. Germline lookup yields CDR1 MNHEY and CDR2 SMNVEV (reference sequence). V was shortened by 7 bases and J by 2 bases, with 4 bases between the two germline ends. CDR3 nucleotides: TGTGCCAGCAAGACCACAGATACGCAGTATTTT. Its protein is CASKTTDTQYF.

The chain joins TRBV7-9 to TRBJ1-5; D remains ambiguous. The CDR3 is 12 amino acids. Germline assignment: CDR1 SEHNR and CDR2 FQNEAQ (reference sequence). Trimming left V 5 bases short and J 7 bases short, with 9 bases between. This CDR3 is CASSDGLQPQHF. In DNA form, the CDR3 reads TGTGCCAGCAGCGACGGATTGCAGCCCCAGCATTTT.

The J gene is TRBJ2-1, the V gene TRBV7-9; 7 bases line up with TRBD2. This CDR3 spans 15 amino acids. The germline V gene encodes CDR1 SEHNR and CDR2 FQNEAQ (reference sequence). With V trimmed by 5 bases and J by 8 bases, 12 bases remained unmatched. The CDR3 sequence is CASSQGTNGMHEQFF. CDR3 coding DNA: TGTGCCAGCAGCCAAGGGACTAACGGGATGCATGAGCAGTTCTTC.

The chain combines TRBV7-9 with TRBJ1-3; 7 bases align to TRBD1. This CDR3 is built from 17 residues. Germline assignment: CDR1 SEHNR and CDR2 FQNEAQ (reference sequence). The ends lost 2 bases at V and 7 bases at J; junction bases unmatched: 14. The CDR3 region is CASSLLETGHYGNTIYF. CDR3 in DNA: TGTGCCAGCAGCTTACTCGAGACAGGGCATTATGGCAACACCATATATTTT.

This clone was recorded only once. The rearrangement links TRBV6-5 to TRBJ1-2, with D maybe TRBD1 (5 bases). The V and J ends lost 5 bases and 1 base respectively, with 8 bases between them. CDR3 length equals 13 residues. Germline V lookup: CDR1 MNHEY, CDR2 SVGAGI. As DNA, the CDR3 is TGTGCCAGCAGTAAGACAGTTAACTATGGCTACACCTTC. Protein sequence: CASSKTVNYGYTF.

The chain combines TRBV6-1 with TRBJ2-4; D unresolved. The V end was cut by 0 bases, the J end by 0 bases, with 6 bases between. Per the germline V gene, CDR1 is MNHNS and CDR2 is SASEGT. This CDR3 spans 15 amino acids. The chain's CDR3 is CASSEAALAKNIQYF. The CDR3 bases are TGTGCCAGCAGTGAAGCTGCGCTAGCCAAAAACATTCAGTACTTC.

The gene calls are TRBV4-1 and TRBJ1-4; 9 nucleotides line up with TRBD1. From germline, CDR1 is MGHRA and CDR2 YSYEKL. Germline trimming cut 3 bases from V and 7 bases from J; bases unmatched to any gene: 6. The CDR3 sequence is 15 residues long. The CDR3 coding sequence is TGCGCCAGCAGCCAGTACGCGGGACAGGGTGAAAAACTGTTTTTT. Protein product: CASSQYAGQGEKLFF.

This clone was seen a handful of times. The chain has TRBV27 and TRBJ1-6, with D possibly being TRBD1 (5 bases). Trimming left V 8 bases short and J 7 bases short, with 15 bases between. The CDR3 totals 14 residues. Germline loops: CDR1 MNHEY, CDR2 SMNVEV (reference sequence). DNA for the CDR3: TGTGCCAGCCATGAGGGCTGGGGGAATTCACCCCTCCACTTT. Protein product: CASHEGWGNSPLHF.

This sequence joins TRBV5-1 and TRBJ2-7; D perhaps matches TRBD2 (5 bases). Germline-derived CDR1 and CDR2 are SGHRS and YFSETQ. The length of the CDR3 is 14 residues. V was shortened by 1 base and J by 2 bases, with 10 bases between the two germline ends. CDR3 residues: CASSLRTGTYEQYF. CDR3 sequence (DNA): TGCGCCAGCAGCTTGCGGACTGGTACCTACGAGCAGTACTTC. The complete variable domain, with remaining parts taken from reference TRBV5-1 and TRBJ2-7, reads KAGVTQTPRYLIKTRGQQVTLSCSPISGHRSVSWYQQTPGQGLQFLFEYFSETQRNKGNFPGRFSGRQFSNSRSEMNVSTLELGDSALYLCASSLRTGTYEQYFGPGTRLTVT.

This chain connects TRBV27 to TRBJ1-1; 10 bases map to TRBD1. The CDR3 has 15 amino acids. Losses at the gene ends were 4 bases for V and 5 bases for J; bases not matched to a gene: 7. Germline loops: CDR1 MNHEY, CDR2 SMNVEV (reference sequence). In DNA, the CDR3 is TGTGCCAGCAGTTGGGGACAGGGGACCCTTACTGAAGCTTTCTTT. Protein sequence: CASSWGQGTLTEAFF.

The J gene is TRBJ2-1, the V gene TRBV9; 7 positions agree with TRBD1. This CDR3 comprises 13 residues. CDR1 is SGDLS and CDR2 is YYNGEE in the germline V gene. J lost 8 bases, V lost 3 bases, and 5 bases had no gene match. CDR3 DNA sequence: TGTGCCAGCAGCGACCGGGACAGCCATGAGCAGTTCTTC. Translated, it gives CASSDRDSHEQFF.

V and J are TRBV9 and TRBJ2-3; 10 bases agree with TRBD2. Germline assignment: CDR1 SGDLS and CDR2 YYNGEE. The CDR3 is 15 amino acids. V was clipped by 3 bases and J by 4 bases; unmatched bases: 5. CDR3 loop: CASSASGGAPDTQYF. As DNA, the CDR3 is TGTGCCAGCAGCGCGAGCGGGGGGGCCCCAGATACGCAGTATTTT. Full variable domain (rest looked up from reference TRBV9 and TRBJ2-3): DSGVTQTPKHLITATGQRVTLRCSPRSGDLSVYWYQQSLDQGLQFLIQYYNGEERAKGNILERFSAQQFPDLHSELNLSSLELGDSALYFCASSASGGAPDTQYFGPGTRLTVL.

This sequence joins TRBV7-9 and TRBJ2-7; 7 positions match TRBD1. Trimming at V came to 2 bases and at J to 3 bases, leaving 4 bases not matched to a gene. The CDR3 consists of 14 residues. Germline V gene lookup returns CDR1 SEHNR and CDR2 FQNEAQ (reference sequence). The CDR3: CASSLPGTDYEQYF. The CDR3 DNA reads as TGTGCCAGCAGCTTACCCGGGACAGACTACGAGCAGTACTTC.

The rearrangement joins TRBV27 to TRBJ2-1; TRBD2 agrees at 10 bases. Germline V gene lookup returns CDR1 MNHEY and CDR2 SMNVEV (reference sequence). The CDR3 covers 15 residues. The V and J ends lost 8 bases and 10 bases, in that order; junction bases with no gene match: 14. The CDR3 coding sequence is TGTGCCAGCCGCTCGGGTAAAGCGGGAGGGAGGGAGCAGTTCTTC. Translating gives CASRSGKAGGREQFF.

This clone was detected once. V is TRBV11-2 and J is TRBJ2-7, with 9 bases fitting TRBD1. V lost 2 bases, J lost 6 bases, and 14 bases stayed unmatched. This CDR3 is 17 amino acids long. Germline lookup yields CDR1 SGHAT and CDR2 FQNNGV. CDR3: CASSLYLRDRELPEQYF. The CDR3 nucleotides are TGTGCCAGCAGCTTATATCTGAGGGACAGGGAGCTTCCCGAGCAGTACTTC. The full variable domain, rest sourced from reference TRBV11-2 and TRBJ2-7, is EAGVAQSPRYKIIEKRQSVAFWCNPISGHATLYWYQQILGQGPKLLIQFQNNGVVDDSQLPKDRFSAERLKGVDSTLKIQPAKLEDSAVYLCASSLYLRDRELPEQYFGPGTRLTVT.